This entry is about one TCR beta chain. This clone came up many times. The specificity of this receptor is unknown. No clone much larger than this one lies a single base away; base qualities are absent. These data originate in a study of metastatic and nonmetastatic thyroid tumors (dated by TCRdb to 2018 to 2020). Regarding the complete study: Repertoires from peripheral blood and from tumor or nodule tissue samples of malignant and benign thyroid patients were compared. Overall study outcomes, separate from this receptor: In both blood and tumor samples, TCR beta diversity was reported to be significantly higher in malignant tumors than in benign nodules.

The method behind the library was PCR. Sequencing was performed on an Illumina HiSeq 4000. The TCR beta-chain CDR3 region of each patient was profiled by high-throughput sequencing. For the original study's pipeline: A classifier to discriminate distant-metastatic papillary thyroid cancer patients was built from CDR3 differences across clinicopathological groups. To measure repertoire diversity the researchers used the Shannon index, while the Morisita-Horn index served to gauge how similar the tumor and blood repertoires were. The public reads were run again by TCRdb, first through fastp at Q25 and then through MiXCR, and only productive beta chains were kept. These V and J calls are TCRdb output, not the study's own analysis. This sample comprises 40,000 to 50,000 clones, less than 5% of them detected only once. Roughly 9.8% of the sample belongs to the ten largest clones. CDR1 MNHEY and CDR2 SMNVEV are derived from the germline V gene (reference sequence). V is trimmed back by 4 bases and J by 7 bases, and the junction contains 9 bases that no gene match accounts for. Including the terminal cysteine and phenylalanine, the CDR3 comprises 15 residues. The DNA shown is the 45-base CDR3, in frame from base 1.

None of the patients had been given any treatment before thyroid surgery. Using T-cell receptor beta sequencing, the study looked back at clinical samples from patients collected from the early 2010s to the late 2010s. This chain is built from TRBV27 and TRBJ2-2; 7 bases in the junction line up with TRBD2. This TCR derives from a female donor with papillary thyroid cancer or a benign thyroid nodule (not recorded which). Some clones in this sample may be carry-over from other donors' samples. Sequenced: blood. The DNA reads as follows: TGTGCCAGCAGTTGGGCCTTTGGGGGGGTCGGGGAGCTGTTTTTT. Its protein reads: CASSWAFGGVGELFF.